This T cell receptor beta chain was sequenced for a study of T cell clones after liver transplantation. The study's findings and limits: Small, mixed patient groups and varying post-transplant times limit these conclusions.

On this clone: Its target is unknown.

CDR1 and CDR2 from the germline V gene are SEHNR and FQNEAQ (reference sequence). The CDR3 covers 15 residues. V gave up 1 base and J gave up 3 bases, with 12 bases separating them. Data came from immunoSEQ multiplex PCR; TCRdb stores just in-frame clones and leaves some out. This sample has roughly 80,000 clones, with roughly four fifths found just once. The source is a human patient who received a liver transplant. Some of these T cells may belong to the graft donor. Material: CD4+ T cells from blood, obtained 45 to 46 months after liver transplant. The chain combines TRBV7-9 with TRBJ1-2, with D perhaps TRBD1 (6 bases). The CDR3 DNA sequence: TGTGCCAGCAGCTTAGACGGACAGTCGTACTATGGCTACACCTTC. This codes for CASSLDGQSYYGYTF.